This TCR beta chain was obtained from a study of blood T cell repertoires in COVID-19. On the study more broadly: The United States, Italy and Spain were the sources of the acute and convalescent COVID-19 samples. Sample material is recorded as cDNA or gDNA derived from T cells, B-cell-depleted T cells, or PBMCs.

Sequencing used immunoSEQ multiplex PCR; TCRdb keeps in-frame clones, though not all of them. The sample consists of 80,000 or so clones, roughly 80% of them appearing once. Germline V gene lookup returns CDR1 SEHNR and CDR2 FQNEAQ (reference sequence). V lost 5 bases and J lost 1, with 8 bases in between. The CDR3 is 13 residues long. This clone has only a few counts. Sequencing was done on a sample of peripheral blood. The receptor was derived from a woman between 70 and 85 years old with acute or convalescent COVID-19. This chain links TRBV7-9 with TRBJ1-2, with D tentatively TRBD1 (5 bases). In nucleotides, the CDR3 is TGTGCCAGCAGCCCGACAGATAACTATGGCTACACCTTC. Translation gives CASSPTDNYGYTF. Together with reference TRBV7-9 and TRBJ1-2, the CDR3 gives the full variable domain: DTGVSQNPRHKITKRGQNVTFRCDPISEHNRLYWYRQTLGQGPEFLTYFQNEAQLEKSRLLSDRFSAERPKGSFSTLEIQRTEQGDSAMYLCASSPTDNYGYTFGSGTRLTVV.